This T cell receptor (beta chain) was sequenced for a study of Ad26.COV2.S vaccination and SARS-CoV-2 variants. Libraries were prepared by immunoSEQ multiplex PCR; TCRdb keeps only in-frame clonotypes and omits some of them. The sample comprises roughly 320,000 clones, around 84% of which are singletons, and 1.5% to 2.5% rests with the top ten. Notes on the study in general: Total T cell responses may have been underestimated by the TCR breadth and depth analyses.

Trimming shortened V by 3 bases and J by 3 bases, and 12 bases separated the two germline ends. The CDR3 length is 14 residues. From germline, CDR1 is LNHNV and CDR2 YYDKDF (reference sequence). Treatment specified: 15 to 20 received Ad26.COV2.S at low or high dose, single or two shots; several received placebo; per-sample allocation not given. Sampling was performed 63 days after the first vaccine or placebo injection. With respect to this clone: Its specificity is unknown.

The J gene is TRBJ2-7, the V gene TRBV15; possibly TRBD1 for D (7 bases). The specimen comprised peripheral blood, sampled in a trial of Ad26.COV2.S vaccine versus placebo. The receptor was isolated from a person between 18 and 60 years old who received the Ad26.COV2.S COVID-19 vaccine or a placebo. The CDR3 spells CATSSAGQHYEQYF. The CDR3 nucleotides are TGTGCCACCAGCAGCGCGGGACAGCACTACGAGCAGTACTTC. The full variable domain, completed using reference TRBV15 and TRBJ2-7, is DAMVIQNPRYQVTQFGKPVTLSCSQTLNHNVMYWYQQKSSQAPKLLFHYYDKDFNNEADTPDNFQSRRPNTSFCFLDIRSPGLGDTAMYLCATSSAGQHYEQYFGPGTRLTVT.